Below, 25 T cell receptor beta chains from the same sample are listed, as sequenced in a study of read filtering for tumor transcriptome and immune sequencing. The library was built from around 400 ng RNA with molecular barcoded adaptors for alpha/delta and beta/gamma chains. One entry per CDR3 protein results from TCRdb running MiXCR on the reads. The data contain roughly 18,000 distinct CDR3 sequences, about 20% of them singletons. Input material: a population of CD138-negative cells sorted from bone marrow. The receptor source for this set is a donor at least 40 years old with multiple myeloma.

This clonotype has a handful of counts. The DNA of the CDR3 is TGTGCCAGCAGCAAAGATAACACCACAGAGACCCAGTACTTC. The encoded protein is CASSKDNTTETQYF. The chain joins TRBV21-1 to TRBJ2-5. TRBV21-1 is reported as a pseudogene. This CDR3 is 14 amino acids long.

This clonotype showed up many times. CDR3 region: CATMTGTSSTGELFF. CDR3 nucleotide sequence: TGTGCCACCATGACCGGGACTAGCAGCACCGGGGAGCTGTTTTTT. The chain combines TRBV6-2 or TRBV6-3 with TRBJ2-2, with TRBD2 identical over 9 bases. The CDR3 has 15 residues. The V segment lost 10 bases and the J segment 4 bases; nucleotides outside the gene matches: 10. Germline values: CDR1 MNHEY, CDR2 SVGEGT.

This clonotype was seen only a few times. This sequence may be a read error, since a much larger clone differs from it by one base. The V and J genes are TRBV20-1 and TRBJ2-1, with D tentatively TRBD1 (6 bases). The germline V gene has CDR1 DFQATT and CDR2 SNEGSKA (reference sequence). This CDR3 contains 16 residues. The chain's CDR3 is CSARDLGQHSYDEQFF. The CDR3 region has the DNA TGCAGTGCTAGAGATCTCGGACAGCACTCCTACGATGAGCAGTTCTTC.

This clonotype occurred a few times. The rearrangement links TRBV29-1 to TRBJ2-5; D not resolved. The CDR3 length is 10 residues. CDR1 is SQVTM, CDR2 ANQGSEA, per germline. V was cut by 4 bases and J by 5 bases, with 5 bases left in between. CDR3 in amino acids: CSVVGETQYF. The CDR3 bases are TGCAGCGTTGTCGGGGAGACCCAGTACTTC.

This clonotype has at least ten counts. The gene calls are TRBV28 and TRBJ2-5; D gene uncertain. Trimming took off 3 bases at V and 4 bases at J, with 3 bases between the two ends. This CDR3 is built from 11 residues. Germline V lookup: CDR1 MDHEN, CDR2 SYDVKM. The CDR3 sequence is CASSFRETQYF. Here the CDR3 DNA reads TGTGCCAGCAGTTTTCGAGAGACCCAGTACTTC.

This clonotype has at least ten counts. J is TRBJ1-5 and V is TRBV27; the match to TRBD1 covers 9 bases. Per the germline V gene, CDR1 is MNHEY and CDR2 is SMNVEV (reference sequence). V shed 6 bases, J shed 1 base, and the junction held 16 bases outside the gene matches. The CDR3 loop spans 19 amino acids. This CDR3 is CASRTRDREEGASNQPQHF. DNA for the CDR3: TGTGCCAGCAGGACCCGGGACAGGGAGGAAGGCGCAAGCAATCAGCCCCAGCATTTT.

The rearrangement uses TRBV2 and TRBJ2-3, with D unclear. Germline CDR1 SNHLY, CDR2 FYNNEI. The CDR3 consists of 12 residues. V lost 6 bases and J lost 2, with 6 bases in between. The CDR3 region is CASREITDTQYF. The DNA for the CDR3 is TGTGCCAGCAGGGAAATCACAGATACGCAGTATTTT.

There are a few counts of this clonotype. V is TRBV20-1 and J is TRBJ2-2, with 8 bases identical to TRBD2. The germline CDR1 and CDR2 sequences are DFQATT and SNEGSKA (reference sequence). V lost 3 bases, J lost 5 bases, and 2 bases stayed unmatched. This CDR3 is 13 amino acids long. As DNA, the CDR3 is TGCAGTGCTAGCGGGACTAGGACCGGGGAGCTGTTTTTT. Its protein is CSASGTRTGELFF.

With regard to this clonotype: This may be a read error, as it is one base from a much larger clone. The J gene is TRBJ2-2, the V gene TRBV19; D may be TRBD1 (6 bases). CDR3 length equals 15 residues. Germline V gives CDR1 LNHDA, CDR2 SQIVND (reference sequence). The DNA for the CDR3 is TGTGCCAGTAGTTTAGAGAGACAGGCCACCGGGGAGCTGTTTTTT. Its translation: CASSLERQATGELFF.

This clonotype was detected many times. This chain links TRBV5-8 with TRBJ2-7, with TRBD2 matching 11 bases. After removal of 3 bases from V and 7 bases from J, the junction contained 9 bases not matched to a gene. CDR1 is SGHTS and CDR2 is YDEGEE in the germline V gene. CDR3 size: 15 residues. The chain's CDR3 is CASSSILAGEGEQYF. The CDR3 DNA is TGTGCCAGCAGCTCCATACTAGCGGGAGAAGGAGAGCAGTACTTC.

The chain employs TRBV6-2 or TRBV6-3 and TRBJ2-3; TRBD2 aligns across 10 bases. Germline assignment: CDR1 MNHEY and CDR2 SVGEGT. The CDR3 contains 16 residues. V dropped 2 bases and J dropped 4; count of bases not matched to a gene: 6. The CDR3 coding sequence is TGTGCCAGCAGTTACGGGCTAGCGGGAGTTGCAGATACGCAGTATTTT. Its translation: CASSYGLAGVADTQYF.

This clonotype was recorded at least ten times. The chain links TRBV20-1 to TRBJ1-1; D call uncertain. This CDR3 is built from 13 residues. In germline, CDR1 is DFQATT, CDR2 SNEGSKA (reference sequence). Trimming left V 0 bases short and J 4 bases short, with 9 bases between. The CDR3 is CSAREVVGTEAFF. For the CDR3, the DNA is TGCAGTGCTAGAGAGGTCGTGGGCACTGAAGCTTTCTTT.

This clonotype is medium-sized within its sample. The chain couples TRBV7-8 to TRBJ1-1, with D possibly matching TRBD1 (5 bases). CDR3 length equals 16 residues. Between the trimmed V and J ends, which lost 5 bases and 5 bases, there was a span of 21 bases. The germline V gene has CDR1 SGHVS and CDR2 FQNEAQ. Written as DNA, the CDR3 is TGTGCCAGCAGCCCTTGGGGGTTTGGACTTGAGACTGAAGCTTTCTTT. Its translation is CASSPWGFGLETEAFF. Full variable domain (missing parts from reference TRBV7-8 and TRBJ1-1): GAGVSQSPRYKVAKRGQDVALRCDPISGHVSLFWYQQALGQGPEFLTYFQNEAQLDKSGLPSDRFFAERPEGSVSTLKIQRTQQEDSAVYLCASSPWGFGLETEAFFGQGTRLTVV.

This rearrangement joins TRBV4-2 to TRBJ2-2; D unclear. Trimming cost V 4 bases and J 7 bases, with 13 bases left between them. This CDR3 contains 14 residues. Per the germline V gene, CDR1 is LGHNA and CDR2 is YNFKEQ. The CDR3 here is CASSPPETVGELFF. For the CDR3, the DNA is TGTGCCAGCAGCCCCCCGGAGACGGTCGGGGAGCTGTTTTTT.

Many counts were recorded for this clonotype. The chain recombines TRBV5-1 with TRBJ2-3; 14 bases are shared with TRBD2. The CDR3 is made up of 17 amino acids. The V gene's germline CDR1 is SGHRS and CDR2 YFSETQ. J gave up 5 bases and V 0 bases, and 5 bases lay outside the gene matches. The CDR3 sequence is CASSLGGTSGSGDTQYF. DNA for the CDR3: TGCGCCAGCAGCTTGGGAGGGACTAGCGGGAGTGGAGATACGCAGTATTTT.

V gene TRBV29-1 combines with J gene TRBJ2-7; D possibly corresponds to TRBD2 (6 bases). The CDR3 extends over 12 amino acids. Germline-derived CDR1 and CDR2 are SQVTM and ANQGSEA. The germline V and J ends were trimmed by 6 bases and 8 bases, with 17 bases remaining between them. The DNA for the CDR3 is TGCAGCGTCTGGGAACTTGGGAGGAAGCAGTACTTC. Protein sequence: CSVWELGRKQYF.

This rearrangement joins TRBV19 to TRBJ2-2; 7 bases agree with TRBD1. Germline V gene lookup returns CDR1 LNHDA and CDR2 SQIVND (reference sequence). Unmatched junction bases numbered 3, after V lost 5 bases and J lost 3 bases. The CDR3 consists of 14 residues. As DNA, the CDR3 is TGTGCCAGTAGTCTTGGGACAGACACCGGGGAGCTGTTTTTT. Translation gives CASSLGTDTGELFF.

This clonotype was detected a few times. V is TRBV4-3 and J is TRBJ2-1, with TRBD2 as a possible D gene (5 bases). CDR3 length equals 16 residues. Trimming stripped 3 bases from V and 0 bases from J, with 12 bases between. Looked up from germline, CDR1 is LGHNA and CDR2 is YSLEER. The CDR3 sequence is CASSQGSGASYNEQFF. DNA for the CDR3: TGCGCCAGCAGCCAGGGGAGCGGTGCCTCCTACAATGAGCAGTTCTTC.

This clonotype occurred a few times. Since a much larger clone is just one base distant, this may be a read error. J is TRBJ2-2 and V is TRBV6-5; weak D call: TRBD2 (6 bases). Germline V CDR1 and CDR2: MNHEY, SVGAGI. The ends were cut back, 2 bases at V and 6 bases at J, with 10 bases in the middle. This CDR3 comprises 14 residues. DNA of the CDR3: TGTGCCAGCAGTTACCTCCTAGCGTCCGGGGAGCTGTTTTTT. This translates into CASSYLLASGELFF.

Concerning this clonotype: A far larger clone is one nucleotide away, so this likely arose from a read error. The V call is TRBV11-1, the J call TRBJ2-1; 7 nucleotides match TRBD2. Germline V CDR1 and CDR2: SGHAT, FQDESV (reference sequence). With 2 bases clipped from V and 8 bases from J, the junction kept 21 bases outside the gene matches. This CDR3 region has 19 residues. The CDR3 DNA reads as TGTGCCAGCAGCTTAAGAGGGGCGGGAGTAATTGCTAGGGCAGATGAGCAGTTCTTC. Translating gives CASSLRGAGVIARADEQFF.

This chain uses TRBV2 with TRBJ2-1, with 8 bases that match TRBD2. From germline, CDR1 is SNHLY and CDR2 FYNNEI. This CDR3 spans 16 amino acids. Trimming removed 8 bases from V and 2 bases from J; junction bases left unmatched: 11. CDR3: CASRIDLLAAYNEQFF. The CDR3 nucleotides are TGTGCCAGCCGTATAGACTTACTAGCGGCCTACAATGAGCAGTTCTTC.

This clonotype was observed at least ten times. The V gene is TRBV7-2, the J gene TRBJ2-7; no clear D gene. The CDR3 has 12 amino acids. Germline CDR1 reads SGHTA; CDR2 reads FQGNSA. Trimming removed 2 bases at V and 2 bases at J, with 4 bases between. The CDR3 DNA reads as TGTGCCAGCAGCTTATTAGCCTACGAGCAGTACTTC. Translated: CASSLLAYEQYF.

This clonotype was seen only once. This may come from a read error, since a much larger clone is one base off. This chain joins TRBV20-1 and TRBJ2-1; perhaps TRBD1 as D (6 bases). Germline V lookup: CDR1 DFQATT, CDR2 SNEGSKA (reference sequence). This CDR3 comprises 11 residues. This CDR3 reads CSARRGNGQFF. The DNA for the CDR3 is TGCAGTGCTAGAAGGGGGAATGGGCAGTTCTTC.

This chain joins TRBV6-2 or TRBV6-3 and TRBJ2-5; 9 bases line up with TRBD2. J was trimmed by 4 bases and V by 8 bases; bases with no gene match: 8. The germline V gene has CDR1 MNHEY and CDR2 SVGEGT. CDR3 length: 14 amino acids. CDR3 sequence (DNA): TGTGCCAGCCGAGGAGCGGGAGGCCCAGAGACCCAGTACTTC. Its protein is CASRGAGGPETQYF.

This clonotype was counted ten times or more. Here the CDR3 DNA reads TGTGCCATCAGTGAGAGTGCGTGGGAGCAGTACTTC. It encodes CAISESAWEQYF. The chain employs TRBV10-3 and TRBJ2-7; D unclear. Germline CDR1 ENHRY, CDR2 SYGVKD. The CDR3 is 12 amino acids. V dropped 2 bases and J dropped 7 bases, with 9 bases sitting between them.